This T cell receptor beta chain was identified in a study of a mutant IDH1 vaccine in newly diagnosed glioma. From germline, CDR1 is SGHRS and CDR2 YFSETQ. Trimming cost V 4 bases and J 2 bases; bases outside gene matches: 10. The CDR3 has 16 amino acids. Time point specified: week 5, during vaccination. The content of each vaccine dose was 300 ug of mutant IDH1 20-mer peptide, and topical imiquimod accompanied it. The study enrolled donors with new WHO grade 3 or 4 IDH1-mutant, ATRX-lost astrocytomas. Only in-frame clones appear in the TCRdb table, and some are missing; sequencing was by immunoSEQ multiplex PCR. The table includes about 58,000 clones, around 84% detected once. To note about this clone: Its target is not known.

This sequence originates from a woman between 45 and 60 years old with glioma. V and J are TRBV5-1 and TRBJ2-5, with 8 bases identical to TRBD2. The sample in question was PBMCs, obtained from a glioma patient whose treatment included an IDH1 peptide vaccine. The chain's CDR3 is CASSLSPSGYQETQYF. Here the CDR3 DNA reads TGCGCCAGCAGCCTCAGCCCTAGCGGGTATCAAGAGACCCAGTACTTC.